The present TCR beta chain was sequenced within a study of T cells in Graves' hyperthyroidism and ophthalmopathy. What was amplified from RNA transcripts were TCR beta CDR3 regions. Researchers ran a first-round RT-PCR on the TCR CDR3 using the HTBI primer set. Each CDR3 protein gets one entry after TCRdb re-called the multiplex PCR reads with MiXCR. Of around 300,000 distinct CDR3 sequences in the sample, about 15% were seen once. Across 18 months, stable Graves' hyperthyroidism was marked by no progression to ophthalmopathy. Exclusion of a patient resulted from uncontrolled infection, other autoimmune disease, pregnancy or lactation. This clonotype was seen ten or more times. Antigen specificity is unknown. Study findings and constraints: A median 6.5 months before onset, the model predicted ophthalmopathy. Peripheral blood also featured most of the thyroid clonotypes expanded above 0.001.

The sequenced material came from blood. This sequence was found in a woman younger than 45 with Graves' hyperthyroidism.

This chain's CDR3 is CASRPSLGRERFTDTQYF. The CDR3 bases are TGTGCCAGCAGACCATCATTGGGGCGGGAGAGATTCACAGATACGCAGTATTTT. V and J are TRBV28 and TRBJ2-3; 7 bases are a match to TRBD2. The CDR3 runs 18 residues. Germline V gene sequence: CDR1 MDHEN, CDR2 SYDVKM. V dropped 6 bases and J dropped 2; count of bases not matched to a gene: 17.